The 16 T cell receptor beta chains below come from one sample, sequenced in a study of sequential checkpoint blockade in melanoma. Noted treatment: randomized to nivolumab then ipilimumab (arm A) or the reverse (arm B). The data were produced by immunoSEQ multiplex PCR, yet TCRdb's version contains in-frame clones alone and is incomplete. The table shows fewer than 30,000 clones, with 75% to 85% occurring only once. Sequencing used CD8+ T cells sorted from blood (inferred from file names), obtained from a patient given nivolumab and ipilimumab in sequence. All receptors derive from a human donor with melanoma.

The V gene is TRBV7-6, the J gene TRBJ2-7; 9 bases fit TRBD2. Germline CDR1 and CDR2: SGHVS and FNYEAQ. Trimming took 4 bases from V and 1 from J; bases not matched to a gene: 5. The CDR3 runs to 15 residues. The CDR3, as DNA: TGTGCCAGCAGCTCCGGACTAGCGCTTTCCTACGAGCAGTACTTC. It yields the protein CASSSGLALSYEQYF.

As concerns this clone: Relative to the germline gene, one junction end is altered; a read error may explain this. V usage is TRBV13 and J usage is TRBJ2-1; tentative D call: TRBD2 (7 bases). The CDR3 has 15 residues. Germline V gives CDR1 PRHDT, CDR2 FYEKMQ (reference sequence). The CDR3 DNA reads TGTGCCAGCAGCCTAGGGGGAGGGTGGGGCAATGAGCAGTTCTTC. Protein: CASSLGGGWGNEQFF.

The rearrangement joins TRBV4-1 to TRBJ2-1; a weak D match, TRBD2 (5 bases). CDR3 length: 15 amino acids. CDR1 is MGHRA and CDR2 is YSYEKL in the germline V gene. The germline V and J ends were trimmed by 3 bases and 3 bases, with 12 bases remaining between them. Here the CDR3 DNA reads TGCGCCAGCAGCCACCCTGGACTGGGCTACAATGAGCAGTTCTTC. Protein: CASSHPGLGYNEQFF.

CDR3 sequence reads: CASSPPQANEQFF. The CDR3 DNA reads TGCGCCAGCAGCCCGCCTCAGGCCAATGAGCAGTTCTTC. V and J are TRBV4-1 and TRBJ2-1; D uncertain. This CDR3 comprises 13 residues. V was pared by 4 bases and J by 6 bases, with 10 bases between. Germline V CDR1 and CDR2: MGHRA, YSYEKL.

The J gene is TRBJ2-6, the V gene TRBV6-4; 10 bases line up with TRBD2. Germline V CDR1 and CDR2: MRHNA, SNTAGT. Trimming cost V 8 bases and J 4 bases; bases outside gene matches: 11. The CDR3 extends over 17 amino acids. DNA of the CDR3: TGTGCCAGCGAACGGTCAGCGGGAGGGCTGGGGGCCAACGTCCTGACTTTC. This codes for CASERSAGGLGANVLTF.

The chain couples TRBV6-5 to TRBJ1-1, with TRBD1 matching 7 bases. The CDR3 is 16 amino acids. The ends lost 4 bases at V and 1 base at J; junction bases unmatched: 9. Per germline, CDR1 MNHEY and CDR2 SVGAGI. CDR3 residues: CASSSNFRDRNTEAFF. DNA for the CDR3: TGTGCCAGCAGTTCGAACTTCCGGGACAGGAACACTGAAGCTTTCTTT.

The V call is TRBV7-9, the J call TRBJ1-4, with 9 bases lining up with TRBD1. The CDR3 extends over 14 amino acids. The junction had 6 bases not matched to a gene; V was cut back by 5 bases and J by 8 bases. The germline V gene has CDR1 SEHNR and CDR2 FQNEAQ (reference sequence). The CDR3 spells CASSAGTGREKLFF. CDR3 nucleotide sequence: TGTGCCAGCAGCGCGGGGACAGGGAGGGAAAAACTGTTTTTT.

The chain is built from TRBV5-6 and TRBJ1-2; TRBD1 matches at 11 bases. CDR1 SGHDT and CDR2 YYEEEE come from the germline V gene. Trimming at V came to 4 bases and at J to 7 bases, leaving 0 bases not matched to a gene. The CDR3 extends over 12 amino acids. Here the CDR3 DNA reads TGTGCCAGCAGCGGACAGGGGGCTGGCTACACCTTC. Translating gives CASSGQGAGYTF.

The chain carries TRBV27 and TRBJ2-7, with 12 bases lining up with TRBD2. Germline assignment: CDR1 MNHEY and CDR2 SMNVEV (reference sequence). V dropped 5 bases and J dropped 3; count of bases not matched to a gene: 8. The CDR3 length is 16 residues. The CDR3 bases are TGTGCCAGCAGTCTGAGACTAGCGGGGGCCTTCTACGAGCAGTACTTC. Amino acid sequence: CASSLRLAGAFYEQYF.

The genes are TRBV27 and TRBJ2-7, with 10 bases that match TRBD1. The germline gives CDR1 MNHEY, CDR2 SMNVEV (reference sequence). The CDR3 has 14 residues. Losses at the gene ends were 6 bases for V and 2 bases for J; bases not matched to a gene: 4. The CDR3 DNA follows: TGTGCCAGCAGGATAGACAGGGGGCCCTACGAGCAGTACTTC. Amino acid sequence: CASRIDRGPYEQYF.

The V and J genes are TRBV7-8 and TRBJ2-7; D may be TRBD1 (6 bases). This CDR3 has 14 residues. Germline CDR1 and CDR2: SGHVS and FQNEAQ. Deletions cut 5 bases from V and 3 bases from J, with 14 bases between. The DNA of the CDR3 is TGTGCCAGCAGCCTTCTCCACAGGGACTACGAGCAGTACTTC. Its protein product is CASSLLHRDYEQYF.

The gene calls are TRBV4-3 and TRBJ2-3, with D possibly matching TRBD2 (7 bases). The V and J ends lost 0 bases and 6 bases respectively, with 19 bases between them. CDR1 and CDR2 (germline): LGHNA, YSLEER. The CDR3 runs to 17 residues. CDR3 protein: CASSQDLPGGLRDTQYF. CDR3 DNA sequence: TGCGCCAGCAGCCAAGATCTCCCGGGGGGCCTCAGGGATACGCAGTATTTT.

This clone is a singleton in its sample. The chain links TRBV19 to TRBJ2-5; D is perhaps TRBD1 (6 bases). Germline V gene sequence: CDR1 LNHDA, CDR2 SQIVND (reference sequence). This CDR3 spans 15 amino acids. V was clipped by 3 bases and J by 5 bases, with 16 bases between them. CDR3: CASSITGTLGETQYF. In nucleotides, the CDR3 is TGTGCCAGTAGTATTACCGGGACACTAGGGGAGACCCAGTACTTC.

The chain is built from TRBV5-6 and TRBJ1-2; 7 bases align to TRBD1. The germline V gene encodes CDR1 SGHDT and CDR2 YYEEEE. The length of the CDR3 is 15 residues. Trimming took 0 bases from V and 7 from J; bases not matched to a gene: 9. The CDR3 DNA reads TGTGCCAGCAGCTTGGAGACAGGGAGACTGAGTGGCTACACCTTC. Protein: CASSLETGRLSGYTF.

The rearrangement joins TRBV5-1 to TRBJ2-7, with TRBD1 matching over 7 bases. CDR1 is SGHRS and CDR2 is YFSETQ in the germline V gene. The CDR3 covers 15 residues. V lost 4 bases and J lost 0; bases outside the gene matches: 7. In DNA form, the CDR3 reads TGCGCCAGCAGCCCGGGGACAGAAAGCTCCTACGAGCAGTACTTC. Its translation is CASSPGTESSYEQYF.

The chain is built from TRBV19 and TRBJ1-2, with 7 bases that match TRBD1. The junction had 4 bases not matched to a gene; V was cut back by 5 bases and J by 4 bases. The CDR3 consists of 13 residues. Germline lookup yields CDR1 LNHDA and CDR2 SQIVND (reference sequence). CDR3 loop: CASSWDSFYGYTF. The DNA of the CDR3 is TGTGCCAGTAGTTGGGACAGCTTCTATGGCTACACCTTC.